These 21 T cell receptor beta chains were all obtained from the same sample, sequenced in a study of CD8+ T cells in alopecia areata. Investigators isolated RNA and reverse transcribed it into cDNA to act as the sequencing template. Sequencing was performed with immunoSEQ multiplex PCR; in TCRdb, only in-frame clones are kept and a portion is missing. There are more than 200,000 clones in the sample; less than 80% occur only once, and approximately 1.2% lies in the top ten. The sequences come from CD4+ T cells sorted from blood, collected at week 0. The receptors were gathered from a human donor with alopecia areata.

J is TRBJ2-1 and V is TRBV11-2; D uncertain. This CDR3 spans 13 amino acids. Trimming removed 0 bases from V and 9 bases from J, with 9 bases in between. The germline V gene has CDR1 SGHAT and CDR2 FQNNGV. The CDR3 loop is CASSLDRMGEQFF. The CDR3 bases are TGTGCCAGCAGCTTAGATCGAATGGGTGAGCAGTTCTTC.

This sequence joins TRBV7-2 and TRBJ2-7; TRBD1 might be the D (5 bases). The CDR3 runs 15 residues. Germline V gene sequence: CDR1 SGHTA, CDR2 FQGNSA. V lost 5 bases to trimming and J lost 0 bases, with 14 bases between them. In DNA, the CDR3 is TGTGCCAGCAGCCCACGGACAATGAGCTCCTACGAGCAGTACTTC. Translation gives CASSPRTMSSYEQYF.

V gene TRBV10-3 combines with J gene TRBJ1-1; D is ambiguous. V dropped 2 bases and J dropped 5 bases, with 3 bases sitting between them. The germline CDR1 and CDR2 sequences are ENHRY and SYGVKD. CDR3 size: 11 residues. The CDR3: CAISERTEAFF. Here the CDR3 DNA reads TGTGCCATCAGTGAGAGGACTGAAGCTTTCTTT.

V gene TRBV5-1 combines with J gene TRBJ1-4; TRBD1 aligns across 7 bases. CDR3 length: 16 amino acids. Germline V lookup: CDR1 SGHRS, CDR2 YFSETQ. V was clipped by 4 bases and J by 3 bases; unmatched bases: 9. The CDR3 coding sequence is TGCGCCAGCAGCACTAGACAGGGAGTACCTAATGAAAAACTGTTTTTT. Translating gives CASSTRQGVPNEKLFF.

Written as DNA, the CDR3 is TGTGCCAGCAGCTTGGTTCCAGTCTATGGCTACACCTTC. Amino acid sequence: CASSLVPVYGYTF. The chain joins TRBV5-4 to TRBJ1-2; D is unclear. Trimming removed 0 bases from V and 4 bases from J, with 7 bases in between. This CDR3 has 13 amino acids. Germline lookup yields CDR1 SGHNT and CDR2 YYREEE (reference sequence).

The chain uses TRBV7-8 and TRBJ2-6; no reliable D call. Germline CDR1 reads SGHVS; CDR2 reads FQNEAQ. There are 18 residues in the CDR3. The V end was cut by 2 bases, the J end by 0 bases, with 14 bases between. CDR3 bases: TGTGCCAGCAGCTTACGGTGGGTCGACCACTCTGGGGCCAACGTCCTGACTTTC. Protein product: CASSLRWVDHSGANVLTF.

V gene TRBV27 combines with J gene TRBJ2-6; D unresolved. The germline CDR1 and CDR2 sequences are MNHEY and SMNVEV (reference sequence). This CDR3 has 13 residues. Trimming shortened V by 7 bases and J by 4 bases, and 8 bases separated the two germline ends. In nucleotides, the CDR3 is TGTGCCAGCACCGGTTTGGGGGCCAACGTCCTGACTTTC. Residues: CASTGLGANVLTF.

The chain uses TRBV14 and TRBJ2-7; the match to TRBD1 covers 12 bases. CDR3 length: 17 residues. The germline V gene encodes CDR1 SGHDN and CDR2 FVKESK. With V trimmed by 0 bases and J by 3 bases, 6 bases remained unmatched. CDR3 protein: CASSQDLGTGGIYEQYF. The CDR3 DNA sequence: TGTGCCAGCAGCCAAGATCTAGGGACAGGGGGCATCTACGAGCAGTACTTC. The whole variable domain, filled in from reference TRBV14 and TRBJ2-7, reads EAGVTQFPSHSVIEKGQTVTLRCDPISGHDNLYWYRRVMGKEIKFLLHFVKESKQDESGMPNNRFLAERTGGTYSTLKVQPAELEDSGVYFCASSQDLGTGGIYEQYFGPGTRLTVT.

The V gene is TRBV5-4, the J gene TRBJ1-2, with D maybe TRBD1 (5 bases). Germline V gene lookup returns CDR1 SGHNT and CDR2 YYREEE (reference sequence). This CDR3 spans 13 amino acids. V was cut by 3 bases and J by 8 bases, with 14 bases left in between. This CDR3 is CASSSPPGHGYTF. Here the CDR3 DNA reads TGTGCCAGCAGCTCCCCCCCGGGGCACGGCTACACCTTC.

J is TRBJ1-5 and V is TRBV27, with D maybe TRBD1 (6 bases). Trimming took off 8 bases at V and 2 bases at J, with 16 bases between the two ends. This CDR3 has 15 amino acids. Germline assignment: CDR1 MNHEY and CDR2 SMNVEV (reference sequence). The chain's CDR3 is CASRGGESGNQPQHF. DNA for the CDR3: TGTGCCAGCCGAGGGGGGGAGAGCGGCAATCAGCCCCAGCATTTT.

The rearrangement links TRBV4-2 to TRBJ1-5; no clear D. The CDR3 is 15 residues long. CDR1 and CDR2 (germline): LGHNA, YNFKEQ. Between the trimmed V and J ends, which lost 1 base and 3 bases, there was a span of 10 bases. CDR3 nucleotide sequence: TGTGCCAGCAGCCAAGTAGGAGGTACCAATCAGCCCCAGCATTTT. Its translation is CASSQVGGTNQPQHF.

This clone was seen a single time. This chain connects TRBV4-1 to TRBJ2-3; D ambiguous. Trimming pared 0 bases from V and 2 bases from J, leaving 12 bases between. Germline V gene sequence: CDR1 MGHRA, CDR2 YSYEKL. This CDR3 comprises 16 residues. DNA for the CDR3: TGCGCCAGCAGCCAAGATTTGGAACTTTTCACAGATACGCAGTATTTT. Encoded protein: CASSQDLELFTDTQYF.

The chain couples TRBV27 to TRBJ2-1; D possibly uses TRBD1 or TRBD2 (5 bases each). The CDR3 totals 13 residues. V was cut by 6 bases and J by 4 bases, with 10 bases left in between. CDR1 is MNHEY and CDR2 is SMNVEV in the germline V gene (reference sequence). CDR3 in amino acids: CASSIGTYNEQFF. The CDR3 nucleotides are TGTGCCAGCAGCATAGGGACGTACAATGAGCAGTTCTTC.

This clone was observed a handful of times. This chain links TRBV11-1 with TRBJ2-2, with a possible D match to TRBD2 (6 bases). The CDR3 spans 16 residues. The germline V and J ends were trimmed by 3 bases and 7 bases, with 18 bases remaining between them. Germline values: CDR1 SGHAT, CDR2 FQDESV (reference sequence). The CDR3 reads CASSFRSAGGHGELFF. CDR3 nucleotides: TGTGCCAGCAGCTTTCGGTCGGCAGGAGGGCACGGGGAGCTGTTTTTT. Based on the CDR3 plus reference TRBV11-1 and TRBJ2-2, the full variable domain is EAEVAQSPRYKITEKSQAVAFWCDPISGHATLYWYRQILGQGPELLVQFQDESVVDDSQLPKDRFSAERLKGVDSTLKIQPAELGDSAMYLCASSFRSAGGHGELFFGEGSRLTVL.

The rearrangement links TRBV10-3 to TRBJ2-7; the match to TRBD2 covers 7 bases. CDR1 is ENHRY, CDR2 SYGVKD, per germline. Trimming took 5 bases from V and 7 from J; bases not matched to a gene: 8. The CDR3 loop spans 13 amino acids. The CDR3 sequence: CAISPGTKLEQYF. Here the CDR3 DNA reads TGTGCCATCAGTCCCGGGACTAAGCTAGAGCAGTACTTC.

CDR3 sequence (DNA): TGCGCCAGCAGCCAGCTGAAGGGTAGCACAGATACGCAGTATTTT. Protein product: CASSQLKGSTDTQYF. The chain uses TRBV4-3 and TRBJ2-3; unclear D gene. CDR1 is LGHNA and CDR2 is YSLEER in the germline V gene. The CDR3 has 15 residues. The V end lost 3 bases, the J end lost 0 bases, and 10 bases lay between the germline ends.

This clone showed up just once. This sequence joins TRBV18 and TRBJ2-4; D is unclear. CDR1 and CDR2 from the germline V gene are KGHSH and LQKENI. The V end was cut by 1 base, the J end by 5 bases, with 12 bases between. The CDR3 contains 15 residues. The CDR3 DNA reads TGTGCCAGCTCACCACGGAGCACCCTTGAAAACATTCAGTACTTC. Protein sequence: CASSPRSTLENIQYF.

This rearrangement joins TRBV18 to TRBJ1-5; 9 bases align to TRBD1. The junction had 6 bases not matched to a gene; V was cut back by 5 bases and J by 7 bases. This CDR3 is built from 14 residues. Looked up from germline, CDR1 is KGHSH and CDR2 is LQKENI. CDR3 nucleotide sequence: TGTGCCAGCTCAACCGGGACAGGGAGACAGCCCCAGCATTTT. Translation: CASSTGTGRQPQHF. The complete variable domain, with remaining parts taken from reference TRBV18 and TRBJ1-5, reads NAGVMQNPRHLVRRRGQEARLRCSPMKGHSHVYWYRQLPEEGLKFMVYLQKENIIDESGMPKERFSAEFPKEGPSILRIQQVVRGDSAAYFCASSTGTGRQPQHFGDGTRLSIL.

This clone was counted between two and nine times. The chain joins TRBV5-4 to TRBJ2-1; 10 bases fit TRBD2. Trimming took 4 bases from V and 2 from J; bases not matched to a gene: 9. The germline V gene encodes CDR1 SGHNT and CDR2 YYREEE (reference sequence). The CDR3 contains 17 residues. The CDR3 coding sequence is TGTGCCAGCAGCCAAGAGAGCGGGGGGGCCCCCTACAATGAGCAGTTCTTC. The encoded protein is CASSQESGGAPYNEQFF.

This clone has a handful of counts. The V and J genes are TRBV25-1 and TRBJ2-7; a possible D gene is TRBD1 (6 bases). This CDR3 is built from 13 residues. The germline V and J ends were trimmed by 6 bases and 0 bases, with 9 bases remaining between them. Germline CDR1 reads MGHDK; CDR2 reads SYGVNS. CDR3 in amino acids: CASSGQLSYEQYF. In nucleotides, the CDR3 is TGTGCCAGCAGCGGACAGCTCTCCTACGAGCAGTACTTC.

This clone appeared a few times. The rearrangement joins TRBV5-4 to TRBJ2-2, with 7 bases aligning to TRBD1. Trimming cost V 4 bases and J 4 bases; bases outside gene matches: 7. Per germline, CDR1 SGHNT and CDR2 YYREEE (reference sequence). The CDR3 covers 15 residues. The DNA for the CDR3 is TGTGCCAGCAGCCCGACAGGGCATTTCACCGGGGAGCTGTTTTTT. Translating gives CASSPTGHFTGELFF.